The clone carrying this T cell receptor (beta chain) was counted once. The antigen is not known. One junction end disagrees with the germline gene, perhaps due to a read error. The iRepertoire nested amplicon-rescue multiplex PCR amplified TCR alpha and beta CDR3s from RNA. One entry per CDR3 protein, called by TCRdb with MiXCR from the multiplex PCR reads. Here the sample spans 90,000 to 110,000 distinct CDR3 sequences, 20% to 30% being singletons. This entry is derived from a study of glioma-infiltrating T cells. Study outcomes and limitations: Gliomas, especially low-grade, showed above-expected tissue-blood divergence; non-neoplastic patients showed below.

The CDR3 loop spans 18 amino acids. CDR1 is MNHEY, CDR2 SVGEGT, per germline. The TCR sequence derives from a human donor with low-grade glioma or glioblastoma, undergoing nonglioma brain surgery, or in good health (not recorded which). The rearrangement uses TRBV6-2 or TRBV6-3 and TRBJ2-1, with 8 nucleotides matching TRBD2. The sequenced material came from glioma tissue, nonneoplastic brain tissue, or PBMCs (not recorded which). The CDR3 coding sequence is TGTGCCAGCACCAAATTGACTAGCGTTTTAGGCTCCTACAACGAGCAGTTCTTC. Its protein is CASTKLTSVLGSYNEQFF.